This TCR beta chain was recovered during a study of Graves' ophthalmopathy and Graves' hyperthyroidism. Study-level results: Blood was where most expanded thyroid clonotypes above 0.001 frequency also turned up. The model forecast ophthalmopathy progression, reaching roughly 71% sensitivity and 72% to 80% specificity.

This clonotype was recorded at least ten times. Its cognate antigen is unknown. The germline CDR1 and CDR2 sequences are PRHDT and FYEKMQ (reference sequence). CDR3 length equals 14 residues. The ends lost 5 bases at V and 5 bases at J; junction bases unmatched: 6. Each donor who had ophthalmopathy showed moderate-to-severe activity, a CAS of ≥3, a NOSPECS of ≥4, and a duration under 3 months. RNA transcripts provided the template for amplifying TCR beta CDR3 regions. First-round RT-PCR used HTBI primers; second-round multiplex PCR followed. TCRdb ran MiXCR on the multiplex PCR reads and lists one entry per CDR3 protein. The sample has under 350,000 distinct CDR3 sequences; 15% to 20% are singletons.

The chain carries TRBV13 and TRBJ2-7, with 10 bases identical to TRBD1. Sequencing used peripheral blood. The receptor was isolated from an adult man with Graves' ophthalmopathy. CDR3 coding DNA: TGTGCCAGCAGCCCCCGGACAGGGGGGGACGAGCAGTACTTC. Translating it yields CASSPRTGGDEQYF.